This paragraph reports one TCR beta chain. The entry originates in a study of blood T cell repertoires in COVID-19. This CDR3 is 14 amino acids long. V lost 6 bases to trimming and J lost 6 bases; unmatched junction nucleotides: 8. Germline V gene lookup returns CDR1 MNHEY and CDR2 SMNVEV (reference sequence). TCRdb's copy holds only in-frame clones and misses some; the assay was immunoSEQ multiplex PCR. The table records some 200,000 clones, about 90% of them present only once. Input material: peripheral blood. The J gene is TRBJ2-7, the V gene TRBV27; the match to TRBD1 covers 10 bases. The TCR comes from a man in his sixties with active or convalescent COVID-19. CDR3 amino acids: CASRNRDRGSEQYF. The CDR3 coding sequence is TGTGCCAGCAGGAATCGGGACAGGGGAAGCGAGCAGTACTTC.